The 9 T cell receptor beta chains listed next were all sequenced from one sample in a study of early T cells in non-severe SARS-CoV-2 infection (dated by TCRdb to about 2021). The library was produced with 5' RACE. Reads for this sample came from a NextSeq 500. TCRdb reran the public reads through fastp at Q25 and MiXCR, keeping productive beta chains. Each entry merges the rows of one CDR3 protein and shows their most common DNA and genes. The sample yields tens of thousands of distinct CDR3 sequences; about 11% were counted once. The ten most abundant clones make up around 12% of the sample. The sample was whole blood, taken at baseline. The source of these receptors is an adult who was a healthcare worker with PCR-confirmed SARS-CoV-2 infection or an uninfected control (not recorded which).

This clonotype appeared many times. The chain couples TRBV28 to TRBJ2-7; D is unresolved. Germline V gene sequence: CDR1 MDHEN, CDR2 SYDVKM. The V and J ends lost 6 bases and 7 bases respectively, with 19 bases between them. The CDR3 has 14 residues. The CDR3 nucleotides read TGTGCCAGCAGCCGGACGGGTCGGAATTTTGAGCAGTACTTC. Amino acids: CASSRTGRNFEQYF.

This clonotype showed up many times. The genes are TRBV5-1 and TRBJ2-3; tentatively, D is TRBD2 (6 bases). V shed 0 bases and J shed 0 bases, with 8 bases lying between them. This CDR3 comprises 15 residues. The germline V gene has CDR1 SGHRS and CDR2 YFSETQ. CDR3: CASSLVGGSTDTQYF. CDR3 DNA: TGCGCCAGCAGCTTGGTCGGGGGTAGCACAGATACGCAGTATTTT.

This chain links TRBV5-1 with TRBJ1-2; D perhaps matches TRBD1 (5 bases). This CDR3 contains 14 residues. Germline-derived CDR1 and CDR2 are SGHRS and YFSETQ. Trimming shortened V by 4 bases and J by 8 bases, and 18 bases separated the two germline ends. CDR3 nucleotide sequence: TGCGCCAGCAGCCTATCGGAAGGGGTTAAGGGCTACACCTTC. It translates to CASSLSEGVKGYTF.

The sample holds many counts of this clonotype. The chain joins TRBV7-8 to TRBJ1-6, with 7 bases that match TRBD1. Germline V lookup: CDR1 SGHVS, CDR2 FQNEAQ. V lost 5 bases, J lost 14 bases, and 21 bases stayed unmatched. The CDR3 contains 17 residues. Here the CDR3 DNA reads TGTGCCAGCAGCAAGACAACGTCCCGGGACAGCTCTTTGTCCCTCCACTTT. Residues: CASSKTTSRDSSLSLHF.

The chain joins TRBV9 to TRBJ1-4; weak D call: TRBD1 (5 bases). CDR1 is SGDLS and CDR2 is YYNGEE in the germline V gene. V was clipped by 2 bases and J by 6 bases, with 14 bases between them. The CDR3 totals 15 residues. The CDR3 sequence is CASSVGGSGDEKLFF. DNA for the CDR3: TGTGCCAGCAGCGTCGGGGGTAGTGGGGATGAAAAACTGTTTTTT.

The sample holds a few counts of this clonotype. V is TRBV5-1 and J is TRBJ2-3; either TRBD1 or TRBD2 may fit D (5 bases each). V lost 4 bases and J 4 bases, leaving 13 bases between the germline ends. The CDR3 runs to 14 residues. The germline CDR1 and CDR2 sequences are SGHRS and YFSETQ. The CDR3 DNA reads as TGCGCCAGCAGCCTGGACTTGGGGGCAGATACGCAGTATTTT. Its protein product is CASSLDLGADTQYF. The entire variable domain, with the rest obtained from reference TRBV5-1 and TRBJ2-3, is as follows: KAGVTQTPRYLIKTRGQQVTLSCSPISGHRSVSWYQQTPGQGLQFLFEYFSETQRNKGNFPGRFSGRQFSNSRSEMNVSTLELGDSALYLCASSLDLGADTQYFGPGTRLTVL.

This clonotype has ten or more counts. The chain uses TRBV7-2 and TRBJ1-1, with D maybe TRBD1 (5 bases). Germline values: CDR1 SGHTA, CDR2 FQGNSA. V gave up 2 bases and J gave up 1 base, with 11 bases separating them. The CDR3 has 15 amino acids. As DNA, the CDR3 is TGTGCCAGCAGCTTATGGAGGGGAGCGAACACTGAAGCTTTCTTT. Protein sequence: CASSLWRGANTEAFF.

The rearrangement joins TRBV30 to TRBJ1-4, with D hard to call. The CDR3 extends over 13 amino acids. The germline V and J ends were trimmed by 7 bases and 0 bases, with 9 bases remaining between them. Germline CDR1 GTSNPN, CDR2 SVGIG (reference sequence). This CDR3 reads CAFTASTNEKLFF. The DNA of the CDR3 is TGTGCCTTCACAGCTTCAACTAATGAAAAACTGTTTTTT.

This clonotype was picked up many times. The V gene is TRBV6-2 or TRBV6-3, the J gene TRBJ2-1; D gene ambiguous. The CDR3 extends over 14 amino acids. In germline, CDR1 is MNHEY, CDR2 SVGEGT. V was pared by 7 bases and J by 7 bases, with 17 bases between. CDR3 nucleotide sequence: TGTGCCAGCATCGAGGCGCCCCCGCCGAATGAGCAGTTCTTC. It is translated as CASIEAPPPNEQFF.